A single sample is the source of the 27 T cell receptor beta chains below, sequenced in a study of cytomegalovirus exposure and HLA in healthy donors. Use of 60 Vbeta and 13 Jbeta primers characterized the PCR. The protocol was immunoSEQ multiplex PCR, while the TCRdb copy is restricted to in-frame clones and leaves out a portion. The sample lists some 140,000 clones, about 9.2% occurring once. The sample consisted of PBMCs. These receptors were collected from a woman between 40 and 50 years old in good health and CMV-seropositive.

This clone was seen a few times. CDR3 in amino acids: CASSLGSRGRDYEQYF. The CDR3 nucleotides read TGCGCCAGCAGCTTGGGATCTAGGGGCAGGGACTACGAGCAGTACTTC. The rearrangement links TRBV5-1 to TRBJ2-7; a weak D match, TRBD1 (5 bases). There are 16 residues in the CDR3. V was shortened by 0 bases and J by 3 bases, with 16 bases between the two germline ends. The germline gives CDR1 SGHRS, CDR2 YFSETQ.

The V gene is TRBV10-1, the J gene TRBJ1-1; 8 positions match TRBD1. The CDR3 contains 15 residues. From germline, CDR1 is WNHNN and CDR2 SYGVQD (reference sequence). V trimming: 5 bases; J trimming: 0 bases; junction bases outside the gene matches: 5. The CDR3 DNA follows: TGCGCCAGCAGTAACGACAGGGGTATGAACACTGAAGCTTTCTTT. Its translation is CASSNDRGMNTEAFF.

The chain carries TRBV7-2 and TRBJ2-7; 7 bases are a match to TRBD1. The CDR3 consists of 14 residues. The V segment lost 5 bases and the J segment 2 bases; nucleotides outside the gene matches: 6. CDR1 is SGHTA and CDR2 is FQGNSA in the germline V gene. The CDR3 reads CASSEQGSPYEQYF. DNA for the CDR3: TGTGCCAGCAGCGAACAGGGGTCCCCCTACGAGCAGTACTTC.

This clone came up a few times. The V and J genes are TRBV19 and TRBJ2-3, with 8 bases fitting TRBD2. The CDR3 is 15 residues long. Germline assignment: CDR1 LNHDA and CDR2 SQIVND (reference sequence). With V trimmed by 9 bases and J by 3 bases, 11 bases remained unmatched. The CDR3 DNA reads TGTGCCAGCATGGCGGGGGCTAGCGGGACAGATACGCAGTATTTT. It encodes CASMAGASGTDTQYF.

This clone was picked up a small number of times. V and J are TRBV6-1 and TRBJ1-1; D possibly corresponds to TRBD1 (6 bases). V lost 5 bases and J 7 bases, leaving 14 bases between the germline ends. CDR1 MNHNS and CDR2 SASEGT come from the germline V gene. The CDR3 runs 13 residues. CDR3 region: CASSLGHGIEAFF. CDR3 bases: TGTGCCAGCAGTCTGGGACACGGCATTGAAGCTTTCTTT.

The V call is TRBV5-1, the J call TRBJ1-1, with 7 bases lining up with TRBD1. Per germline, CDR1 SGHRS and CDR2 YFSETQ. The CDR3 is 15 residues long. After removal of 1 base from V and 2 bases from J, the junction contained 5 bases not matched to a gene. The CDR3 nucleotides read TGCGCCAGCAGCTTGAAAGGGACAGATAACACTGAAGCTTTCTTT. Amino acids: CASSLKGTDNTEAFF.

The chain couples TRBV18 to TRBJ1-1, with 7 bases aligning to TRBD1. The CDR3 covers 15 residues. The V and J ends lost 2 bases and 3 bases, in that order; junction bases with no gene match: 6. Germline V gene data show CDR1 as KGHSH and CDR2 as LQKENI. In nucleotides, the CDR3 is TGTGCCAGCTCACCATTAAGACAGGGTGACACTGAAGCTTTCTTT. Amino acids: CASSPLRQGDTEAFF.

This clone came up a few times. J is TRBJ2-3 and V is TRBV2; D possibly corresponds to TRBD1 (5 bases). The V end was cut by 8 bases, the J end by 6 bases, with 18 bases between. The CDR3 runs to 14 residues. Germline assignment: CDR1 SNHLY and CDR2 FYNNEI. The CDR3 coding sequence is TGTGCCAGCTCATTGGGGCAGGGTGTCGATACGCAGTATTTT. The encoded protein is CASSLGQGVDTQYF.

In its sample, this clone was seen a few times. The V gene is TRBV5-1, the J gene TRBJ2-5, with 9 bases identical to TRBD1. The CDR3 length is 17 residues. Per the germline V gene, CDR1 is SGHRS and CDR2 is YFSETQ. Unmatched junction bases numbered 14, after V lost 4 bases and J lost 4 bases. The CDR3: CASSPSGETGGGETQYF. DNA for the CDR3: TGCGCCAGCAGCCCCTCGGGCGAGACAGGGGGTGGAGAGACCCAGTACTTC.

The table lists this clone with a few counts. The chain carries TRBV6-6 and TRBJ2-7; 11 nucleotides agree with TRBD2. This CDR3 is built from 15 residues. Germline trimming cut 5 bases from V and 2 bases from J; bases unmatched to any gene: 5. CDR1 and CDR2 (germline): MNHNY, SVGAGI (reference sequence). CDR3 region: CASSALGLAAYEQYF. CDR3 coding DNA: TGTGCCAGCAGTGCTCTGGGACTAGCGGCCTACGAGCAGTACTTC.

The chain has TRBV29-1 and TRBJ2-6; 7 bases line up with TRBD2. J lost 5 bases, V lost 5 bases, and 6 bases had no gene match. The CDR3 extends over 14 amino acids. Germline V lookup: CDR1 SQVTM, CDR2 ANQGSEA. CDR3 DNA sequence: TGCAGCGTTCGGGGAGGGACCCGGGCCAACGTCCTGACTTTC. Translated: CSVRGGTRANVLTF.

J is TRBJ1-5 and V is TRBV4-1, with 10 bases lining up with TRBD1. Looked up from germline, CDR1 is MGHRA and CDR2 is YSYEKL. V shed 5 bases, J shed 0 bases, and the junction held 7 bases outside the gene matches. This CDR3 contains 17 residues. The CDR3 protein is CASSVRQGADSNQPQHF. The CDR3 DNA follows: TGCGCCAGCAGCGTCCGACAGGGGGCAGATAGCAATCAGCCCCAGCATTTT.

In this sample, this clone turned up a few times. The chain combines TRBV7-6 with TRBJ1-2; TRBD1 aligns across 8 bases. Germline-derived CDR1 and CDR2 are SGHVS and FNYEAQ. The V gene end was trimmed by 5 bases and the J gene end by 3 bases; junction bases not matched to a gene: 2. The length of the CDR3 is 13 residues. CDR3 sequence: CASSPTGDYGYTF. In DNA, the CDR3 is TGTGCCAGCAGCCCGACAGGGGACTATGGCTACACCTTC. The full variable domain, its missing parts supplied by reference TRBV7-6 and TRBJ1-2, is GAGVSQSPRYKVTKRGQDVALRCDPISGHVSLYWYRQALGQGPEFLTYFNYEAQQDKSGLPNDRFSAERPEGSISTLTIQRTEQRDSAMYRCASSPTGDYGYTFGSGTRLTVV.

This clone was counted between two and nine times. The J gene is TRBJ1-1, the V gene TRBV6-5; 8 bases are a match to TRBD1. V lost 6 bases and J lost 6; bases outside the gene matches: 9. Germline lookup yields CDR1 MNHEY and CDR2 SVGAGI. The CDR3 has 14 amino acids. The DNA of the CDR3 is TGTGCCAGCAGAGCCCGACAGGGGATCTCTGAAGCTTTCTTT. This encodes CASRARQGISEAFF.

This clone was counted between two and nine times. The rearrangement uses TRBV6-6 and TRBJ1-2; TRBD1 agrees at 8 bases. Per germline, CDR1 MNHNY and CDR2 SVGAGI (reference sequence). After removal of 6 bases from V and 6 bases from J, the junction contained 15 bases not matched to a gene. The CDR3 extends over 16 amino acids. The CDR3 nucleotides read TGTGCCAGCAGGTCATCTTCCCCGGGACAGGATCATGGCTACACCTTC. This codes for CASRSSSPGQDHGYTF.

V usage is TRBV19 and J usage is TRBJ1-5; 8 bases fit TRBD1. V trimming: 7 bases; J trimming: 2 bases; junction bases outside the gene matches: 10. This CDR3 spans 16 amino acids. Germline V gene sequence: CDR1 LNHDA, CDR2 SQIVND (reference sequence). The CDR3: CASTPFGQGGNQPQHF. CDR3 sequence (DNA): TGTGCCAGTACCCCTTTTGGACAGGGTGGCAATCAGCCCCAGCATTTT.

This clone was counted between two and nine times. V gene TRBV7-9 combines with J gene TRBJ2-1; 7 bases line up with TRBD1. The length of the CDR3 is 16 residues. The V gene end was trimmed by 5 bases and the J gene end by 5 bases; junction bases not matched to a gene: 12. From germline, CDR1 is SEHNR and CDR2 FQNEAQ (reference sequence). CDR3 protein: CASSHLGQAPNNEQFF. CDR3 DNA sequence: TGTGCCAGCAGCCACCTTGGACAGGCGCCCAACAATGAGCAGTTCTTC.

The CDR3 spells CASSLGLAGGAQETQYF. CDR3 nucleotide sequence: TGTGCCAGCAGCTTAGGGCTAGCGGGGGGAGCCCAAGAGACCCAGTACTTC. The gene calls are TRBV7-2 and TRBJ2-5; 11 bases are shared with TRBD2. Germline V lookup: CDR1 SGHTA, CDR2 FQGNSA. The CDR3 has 17 amino acids. V trimming: 1 base; J trimming: 1 base; junction bases outside the gene matches: 5.

The chain joins TRBV29-1 to TRBJ2-7; the match to TRBD1 covers 8 bases. The ends lost 4 bases at V and 3 bases at J; junction bases unmatched: 8. CDR3 size: 14 residues. From germline, CDR1 is SQVTM and CDR2 ANQGSEA. The CDR3 sequence: CSVADPGGLYEQYF. CDR3 in DNA: TGCAGCGTTGCCGACCCAGGGGGCCTCTACGAGCAGTACTTC.

The chain employs TRBV5-4 and TRBJ2-3, with D possibly matching TRBD2 (6 bases). The CDR3 has 16 amino acids. Between the trimmed V and J ends, which lost 1 base and 0 bases, there was a span of 12 bases. Germline loops: CDR1 SGHNT, CDR2 YYREEE (reference sequence). CDR3 residues: CASSLQGLPSTDTQYF. CDR3 bases: TGTGCCAGCAGCTTGCAAGGACTACCGAGCACAGATACGCAGTATTTT.

The genes are TRBV2 and TRBJ2-2; no firm D call. Germline V gives CDR1 SNHLY, CDR2 FYNNEI. Trimming took 2 bases from V and 1 from J, leaving 5 bases between them. The CDR3 length is 14 residues. The CDR3 DNA follows: TGTGCCAGCAGTGAACCCGTGAACACCGGGGAGCTGTTTTTT. It encodes CASSEPVNTGELFF.

This clone was counted only a few times. This sequence joins TRBV5-5 and TRBJ1-6; maybe TRBD1 (5 bases). Germline V CDR1 and CDR2: SGHKS, YYEKEE (reference sequence). The CDR3 contains 15 residues. Trimming shortened V by 0 bases and J by 4 bases, and 8 bases separated the two germline ends. This chain's CDR3 is CASSLEGAYNSPLHF. CDR3 bases: TGTGCCAGCAGCTTGGAAGGGGCGTATAATTCACCCCTCCACTTT.

This clone was counted a few times. This chain uses TRBV29-1 with TRBJ1-5; TRBD1 matches at 9 bases. CDR3 length: 13 residues. J was trimmed by 2 bases and V by 4 bases; bases with no gene match: 0. The germline V gene encodes CDR1 SQVTM and CDR2 ANQGSEA. The CDR3 spells CSVGTGGNQPQHF. CDR3 sequence (DNA): TGCAGCGTTGGGACAGGGGGCAATCAGCCCCAGCATTTT.

This chain links TRBV2 with TRBJ2-7, with 9 bases that match TRBD1. The J segment lost 3 bases and the V segment lost 7 bases, leaving 4 bases of the junction unmatched. Germline V gene lookup returns CDR1 SNHLY and CDR2 FYNNEI. The CDR3 covers 13 residues. The CDR3 is CASIGTGNYEQYF. The CDR3 coding sequence is TGTGCCAGCATAGGGACAGGGAACTACGAGCAGTACTTC.

In this sample, this clone turned up a few times. This sequence joins TRBV5-5 and TRBJ1-2, with TRBD1 matching 7 bases. V lost 4 bases and J lost 0; bases outside the gene matches: 6. CDR3 length equals 15 residues. The germline V gene encodes CDR1 SGHKS and CDR2 YYEKEE (reference sequence). This CDR3 reads CASSTTGSSNYGYTF. As DNA, the CDR3 is TGTGCCAGCAGCACGACAGGGTCATCTAACTATGGCTACACCTTC.

This rearrangement joins TRBV6-5 to TRBJ1-6; 10 positions match TRBD1. CDR3 length equals 14 residues. The J segment lost 8 bases and the V segment lost 6 bases, leaving 4 bases of the junction unmatched. Germline-derived CDR1 and CDR2 are MNHEY and SVGAGI. The CDR3 here is CASRTTGGHSPLHF. Here the CDR3 DNA reads TGTGCCAGCAGGACGACAGGGGGCCATTCACCCCTCCACTTT.

The J gene is TRBJ1-5, the V gene TRBV7-2; the D gene is possibly TRBD1 (6 bases). This CDR3 spans 14 amino acids. The ends were cut back, 3 bases at V and 7 bases at J, with 13 bases in the middle. CDR1 and CDR2 from the germline V gene are SGHTA and FQGNSA. In DNA form, the CDR3 reads TGTGCCAGCAGCTTTAAACAGGGAGTACAGCCCCAGCATTTT. Protein sequence: CASSFKQGVQPQHF.